This T cell receptor beta chain was captured in a study of cytomegalovirus exposure and HLA in healthy donors. PCR used 60 Vbeta primers and 13 Jbeta primers. Authors' processing steps: Unique TCR beta chains totaled roughly 79 million in a later count, with about 11 million of them shared. Generated by immunoSEQ multiplex PCR, the TCRdb table keeps only in-frame clones and is missing some. That table gives V, J and clone size, and the DNA gave D and trimming. The sample contains 72,000 or so clones, around two thirds of which appear only once. Whole-study results and caveats: In a later analysis, a genetic analysis reported fewer productive-TCR N-insertions in an Asian-associated ancestry cluster than the cohort average.

About this clone itself: Its cognate antigen is unknown.

This cohort consisted of healthy bone marrow donors. Though nominally healthy at sampling, donors likely had unrecorded immune exposures. Trimming took 7 bases from V and 3 from J, leaving 18 bases between them. CDR1 SQVTM and CDR2 ANQGSEA come from the germline V gene. The CDR3 consists of 15 residues. This clonotype originated in a human donor in good health. The sequenced sample consisted of PBMCs. V gene TRBV29-1 combines with J gene TRBJ2-2; D might be TRBD1 or TRBD2, each matching 5 bases. CDR3 in amino acids: CSAEGHSGHTGELFF. The CDR3 DNA reads as TGCAGCGCTGAGGGGCATTCGGGTCACACCGGGGAGCTGTTTTTT.